This TCR beta chain was profiled in a study of T-cell reconstitution after alpha-beta-depleted transplantation in children. Overall study results and limits: Reported findings indicate that, about two months after transplant, alpha-beta T cells came from several hundred expanded clones, which were derived from non-depleted graft cells. Surviving recipient cells, namely T cells and thymic progenitors, were the source of high day-60 TCRbeta diversity in some patients. At the one-year point after transplant, T-cell counts and TCRbeta diversity were found to come mostly from T cells that had been newly produced.

Unique molecular identifiers were used in preparing the TCRbeta library. TCRdb recomputed calls from the PCR reads with MiXCR, one row per CDR3 protein. Of 450,000 to 600,000 distinct CDR3 sequences in the sample, 10% to 15% were seen once. Worth noting for this clonotype: Its antigen is not identified.

V lost 6 bases, J lost 4 bases, and 13 bases lay in between. CDR1 is MNHEY and CDR2 is SVGEGT in the germline V gene. The CDR3 totals 15 residues. Sequenced material: PBMCs, mostly from graft donor cells, taken 360 days after TCRalphabeta/CD19-depleted stem cell transplant. The TCR was taken from a male patient younger than 18 who had a stem cell transplant for acute myeloid leukemia, so the T cells may come from the graft donor. V usage is TRBV6-2 or TRBV6-3 and J usage is TRBJ2-6; D is uncertain. The DNA for the CDR3 is TGTGCCAGCAGCCGCGCCGCTCCCGGGGCCAACGTCCTGACTTTC. Encoded protein: CASSRAAPGANVLTF.